This TCR beta chain was profiled in a study of cytomegalovirus exposure and HLA in healthy donors. Overall study findings and caveats: Across all donors, roughly uniform sequencing depth was an assumption of the presence/absence analyses.

A word on this clone: Antigen unknown.

V was trimmed by 4 bases and J by 7 bases, leaving 16 bases between them. The CDR3 sequence is 15 residues long. Germline assignment: CDR1 MNHNY and CDR2 SVGAGI (reference sequence). Amplification used 60 Vbeta primers and 13 Jbeta primers. The method was immunoSEQ multiplex PCR; TCRdb's version includes in-frame clones alone and lacks a portion of them. The table has 100,000 to 150,000 clones, approximately 70% seen once. V and J are TRBV6-6 and TRBJ1-4, with D unresolved. Sequencing used PBMCs. The sequence was collected from a man in his sixties in good health and CMV-seropositive. This chain's CDR3 is CASSSGVSGGEKLFF. Written as DNA, the CDR3 is TGTGCCAGCAGTTCCGGAGTATCGGGAGGTGAAAAACTGTTTTTT.